The T cell receptor (beta chain) under discussion was sequenced for a study of T cell clonotyping in hematopoietic cell transplantation. Time point specified: recipient sample about 28 days before transplant, after cytoreduction. Recipients were bled about 28 days pretransplant and at posttransplant days 30, 100, 180. A word on this clone: Antigen specificity is unknown.

Profiling relied on immunoSEQ multiplex PCR, and the TCRdb table lists in-frame clones only, not all of them. The sample has around 24,000 clones, more than 65% seen once. The CDR3 runs 17 residues. CDR1 LNHDA and CDR2 SQIVND come from the germline V gene (reference sequence). The V end was cut by 4 bases, the J end by 1 base, with 17 bases between. Study conclusions and caveats: Cells were unsorted, so CD4 and CD8 contributions were not separated.

Material: peripheral blood mononuclear cells, obtained before stem cell transplant. The chain carries TRBV19 and TRBJ1-5; D may be TRBD1 (5 bases). This TCR was sampled from an older woman with acute myeloid leukemia. Some clones in this sample may be carry-over from other donors' samples. CDR3 nucleotides: TGTGCCAGTAGTACCGGCCGGGACGGTGGAAGCAATCAGCCCCAGCATTTT. Its translation: CASSTGRDGGSNQPQHF.